Listed below are T cell receptor beta chains from one sample, sequenced in a study of shared clonotypes between healthy human individuals. The protocol was immunoSEQ multiplex PCR, while the TCRdb copy is restricted to in-frame clones and leaves out a portion. Of over a million clones listed, around 97% were seen once; the top ten hold over 1%. Sequencing input: naive CD4+ T cells sorted from blood. Receptors were obtained from a man aged 30 to 39 in good health. CDR3s leave out the opening cysteine and the closing phenylalanine or tryptophan.

V gene	J gene	CDR3 protein
TRBV18	TRBJ2-7	ASSPATGAYEQY
TRBV7-8	TRBJ1-2	ASSLHRAANYGYT
TRBV29-1	TRBJ2-2	SVVFVRGNTGELF
TRBV7-9	TRBJ2-3	ASSLQREVRDTQY
TRBV30	TRBJ1-3	AWSGDRGGNTIY
TRBV2	TRBJ2-1	ASSSGTSGINEQF
TRBV7-9	TRBJ2-3	ASSLIGRSSTDTQY
TRBV10-3	TRBJ2-6	AISAGTALSGANVLT
TRBV2	TRBJ1-2	TGTTGSDYGYT
TRBV7-2	TRBJ1-3	ASSPTGSGNTIY
TRBV6-5	TRBJ2-7	ASRRTRLSYEQY
TRBV7-9	TRBJ2-7	ASSFGGPGEQY
TRBV9	TRBJ2-5	ASSVVAGAETQY
TRBV18	TRBJ2-1	ASSPRSLAGGRNNEQF
TRBV5-5	TRBJ1-3	ASRTTGGGSGNTIY
TRBV6-1	TRBJ2-7	ASGGIGAYEQY
TRBV9	TRBJ2-2	ASSVGVPTGELF
TRBV28	TRBJ2-7	ASRGSGRPREQY
TRBV11-2	TRBJ2-3	ASSLLAGGLTDTQY
TRBV7-2	TRBJ2-1	ASSSGKASSYNEQF
TRBV10-3	TRBJ2-2	AISDPGLNTGELF
TRBV7-8	TRBJ1-5	ASSLDSHQPQH
TRBV18	TRBJ2-5	ASSSTSVPRKETQY
TRBV9	TRBJ1-3	ASSVNSGNTIY
TRBV11-3	TRBJ2-5	ASSDPRKNPETQY
TRBV9	TRBJ2-2	ASRKGHPNTGELF
TRBV5-1	TRBJ2-1	ASSLDRGLREQF
TRBV12-5	TRBJ1-2	ASGLGGLTYGYT
TRBV13	TRBJ2-2	ASSHITGELF
TRBV27	TRBJ1-1	ASSRPGQGGRDTEAF
TRBV5-1	TRBJ2-6	ASSWGDRPAGANVLT
TRBV28	TRBJ2-7	ASSPAGQVGFYEQY
TRBV27	TRBJ2-1	ASSLYRPALIGYNEQF
TRBV27	TRBJ2-7	ASSLGSGRARREQY
TRBV5-4	TRBJ1-2	ASSLDRDRGTNYGYT
TRBV2	TRBJ2-5	ASRRQGSQETQY
TRBV4-2	TRBJ2-1	ASSKAGGPDEQF
TRBV25-1	TRBJ2-7	ASSEYRSSYEQY
TRBV27	TRBJ2-1	ASSIIAHSYNEQF
TRBV7-2	TRBJ2-1	ASSPRTGFYNEQF
TRBV6-1	TRBJ2-3	ASRRLAADTQY
TRBV15	TRBJ2-1	ATEESLDYYNEQF
TRBV5-1	TRBJ2-7	ASSMTSGSSYEQY
TRBV25-1	TRBJ2-5	ASRYQETQY
TRBV27	TRBJ2-1	ASSSPGSMTYNEQF
TRBV5-1	TRBJ2-1	ASSLSAGGEYNEQF
TRBV2	TRBJ2-5	ASSESAYQETQY
TRBV10-3	TRBJ2-7	AISERLAGELYEQY
TRBV4-1	TRBJ2-7	ASSLSTSSYEQY